A single sample is the source of the 7 T cell receptor beta chains below, sequenced in a study of blood T cell repertoires in COVID-19. The protocol was immunoSEQ multiplex PCR, while the TCRdb copy is restricted to in-frame clones and leaves out a portion. The table shows about 480,000 clones, with 80% to 90% occurring only once. The sequencing input was PBMCs or T cells enriched from blood (not recorded which). The receptors were sampled from a woman aged 60 to 75 who had recovered from COVID-19.

This clone was seen more than once but under ten times. The chain couples TRBV9 to TRBJ2-7; TRBD2 matches at 9 bases. The CDR3 runs to 13 residues. Looked up from germline, CDR1 is SGDLS and CDR2 is YYNGEE. V shed 4 bases and J 6 bases; nucleotides not matched to a gene: 5. CDR3 residues: CASSLGLAGEQYF. Here the CDR3 DNA reads TGTGCCAGCAGCCTGGGACTAGCCGGCGAGCAGTACTTC.

DNA of the CDR3: TGTGCCAGCAGTACCCGACAGGGAGCAAACACCATATATTTT. It codes for CASSTRQGANTIYF. The chain carries TRBV6-5 and TRBJ1-3; 7 bases map to TRBD1. Germline-derived CDR1 and CDR2 are MNHEY and SVGAGI. The CDR3 contains 14 residues. With V trimmed by 5 bases and J by 6 bases, 7 bases remained unmatched.

The gene calls are TRBV12-3 or TRBV12-4 and TRBJ1-5, with a possible D match to TRBD1 (5 bases). V was trimmed by 8 bases and J by 2 bases, leaving 10 bases between them. This CDR3 contains 13 residues. This CDR3 reads CASGGSGNQPQHF. The CDR3 nucleotides read TGTGCCAGCGGGGGGTCCGGCAATCAGCCCCAGCATTTT.

The chain links TRBV6-4 to TRBJ2-3; 7 bases are a match to TRBD2. V lost 5 bases to trimming and J lost 0 bases; unmatched junction nucleotides: 8. Germline V CDR1 and CDR2: MRHNA, SNTAGT. The CDR3 has 16 amino acids. The chain's CDR3 is CASSPLAGESTDTQYF. CDR3 DNA: TGTGCCAGCAGTCCCCTGGCGGGGGAGAGCACAGATACGCAGTATTTT.

The CDR3 DNA reads as TGTGCCAGCAGCAGCTCATTCCGGGACATCTATGGCTACACCTTC. Protein: CASSSSFRDIYGYTF. The V and J genes are TRBV21-1 and TRBJ1-2; the tabulated D call, TRBD1, remains unverified against the DNA. TRBV21-1 is listed as a pseudogene. The CDR3 contains 15 residues.

The V gene is TRBV3-1 (or the pseudogene TRBV3-2), the J gene TRBJ1-6; D may be TRBD1 (6 bases). This CDR3 spans 14 amino acids. Between the trimmed V and J ends, which lost 8 bases and 4 bases, there was a span of 12 bases. Germline CDR1 reads LGHDT; CDR2 reads YNNKEL (reference sequence). The CDR3 nucleotides read TGTGCCAGCTCAAGGGGGATTTATAATTCACCCCTCCACTTT. It encodes CASSRGIYNSPLHF.

The rearrangement joins TRBV19 to TRBJ1-1, with D possibly TRBD1 on 5 matching bases. V shed 7 bases and J shed 4 bases, with 13 bases lying between them. Germline V gene sequence: CDR1 LNHDA, CDR2 SQIVND (reference sequence). The CDR3 length is 13 residues. The CDR3 nucleotides read TGTGCCAGTACCCTGGGGGGGAGCACTGAAGCTTTCTTT. Translation gives CASTLGGSTEAFF.